Listed below are T cell receptor beta chains from one sample, sequenced in a study of immune evolution from preneoplasia to lung adenocarcinoma. Produced via immunoSEQ multiplex PCR; TCRdb's table is partial and in-frame only. The sample holds around 3,200 clones; around 80% are singletons and the top ten take about 3.6%. The material sequenced was FFPE adjacent normal lung tissue. The receptor source for this set is a donor aged 70 or over with lung adenocarcinoma. Both conserved end residues are part of each CDR3. D genes are given only for firm matches.

V gene	J gene	D gene	CDR3 protein
TRBV7-9	TRBJ2-7	-	CALNDEQYF
TRBV7-3	TRBJ2-1	TRBD2	CASSVLAGGPNEQFF
TRBV28	TRBJ1-1	-	CASNNGYLGAFF
TRBV5-1	TRBJ2-2	-	CASSPQPDPDTGELFF
TRBV11-2	TRBJ1-1	-	CASTLNLDRNTEAFF
TRBV4-1	TRBJ2-7	-	CASSPVVSGTYEQYF
TRBV25-1	TRBJ1-2	-	CASSEAVVTGGGYGYTF
TRBV30	TRBJ1-5	-	CAWSVGGAPSNQPQHF
TRBV15	TRBJ2-5	-	CATSRDLRLDKDKETQYF
TRBV6-1	TRBJ2-7	TRBD1	CASNRESGGSYEQYF
TRBV25-1	TRBJ2-7	TRBD2	CASSRREASYEQYF
TRBV5-1	TRBJ2-7	-	CASSLASGRTYEQYF
TRBV30	TRBJ1-1	-	CAWDRTNTEAFF
TRBV19	TRBJ2-2	-	CASRGVNTGELFF
TRBV6-1	TRBJ1-2	-	CASSTGTLNYGYTF
TRBV10-2	TRBJ2-3	TRBD1	CASSEYRGDTQYF
TRBV29-1	TRBJ2-3	-	CSVDRAPQYF
TRBV21-1	TRBJ2-1	-	CATLIGTGKQTLYNEQFF
TRBV6-1	TRBJ2-1	TRBD2	CASSEERGTYNEQFF
TRBV6-5	TRBJ1-1	-	CASRVVWGNTEAFF
TRBV30	TRBJ2-5	-	CAWSSGETQYF